Below, one TCR beta chain is given with its context. Assay used: immunoSEQ multiplex PCR; TCRdb lists only in-frame clones, some missing. This sample has about 1.4 million clones, with around 97% found just once. These data belong to a study of shared clonotypes between healthy human individuals. Study details: The study used three CD4 naive, three CD4 memory, two CD8 naive and one CD8 memory plate per donor.

Trimming left V 4 bases short and J 15 bases short, with 16 bases between. CDR3 length: 12 residues. Germline V CDR1 and CDR2: SNHLY, FYNNEI. The V gene is TRBV2, the J gene TRBJ2-1; no firm D call. The sequencing sample was made of naive CD4+ T cells sorted from blood. The subset is: CD45RA+ positively selected. This TCR came from a man aged 30 to 39 in good health. DNA for the CDR3: TGTGCCAGCAGTGTCCCCAGGCGTGTCCTGTTCTTC. Its translation is CASSVPRRVLFF. Supplemented by reference TRBV2 and TRBJ2-1, the full variable domain reads EPEVTQTPSHQVTQMGQEVILRCVPISNHLYFYWYRQILGQKVEFLVSFYNNEISEKSEIFDDQFSVERPDGSNFTLKIRSTKLEDSAMYFCASSVPRRVLFFGPGTRLTVL.